The 9 T cell receptor beta chains given below trace back to one sample, sequenced in a study of technical replicates of blood from a handful of donors. Some clones are missing from TCRdb's copy, which holds only in-frame ones; the method was immunoSEQ multiplex PCR. This table holds some 62,000 clones, around 87% found once. Sequencing was carried out using PBMCs. These receptor sequences come from a human donor in good health. Some clones in this sample may be carry-over from other donors' samples.

This rearrangement joins TRBV7-2 to TRBJ2-3; no definite D call. This CDR3 comprises 15 residues. CDR1 and CDR2 from the germline V gene are SGHTA and FQGNSA. With 1 base removed from V and 10 bases from J, the gap between germline ends came to 18 bases. The DNA of the CDR3 is TGTGCCAGCAGCTTAGACCAGGATAATATGTATGCGCAGTATTTT. Its translation is CASSLDQDNMYAQYF.

The CDR3 sequence: CASSLGGGQGSYTF. The CDR3 DNA follows: TGTGCCAGCAGCTTAGGTGGGGGACAGGGGAGCTACACCTTC. V usage is TRBV7-9 and J usage is TRBJ1-2, with 10 bases lining up with TRBD1. Looked up from germline, CDR1 is SEHNR and CDR2 is FQNEAQ (reference sequence). J gave up 9 bases and V 1 base, and 5 bases lay outside the gene matches. This CDR3 region has 14 residues.

A few counts support this clone. This chain joins TRBV6-5 and TRBJ2-7, with a possible D match to TRBD1 (6 bases). Germline V gene lookup returns CDR1 MNHEY and CDR2 SVGAGI. The CDR3 is made up of 13 amino acids. Trimming pared 6 bases from V and 10 bases from J, leaving 19 bases between. The CDR3 spells CASSPRRQGPQYF. Written as DNA, the CDR3 is TGTGCCAGCAGCCCCCGTCGGCAGGGGCCCCAGTACTTC.

V usage is TRBV2 and J usage is TRBJ1-2; TRBD1 is a possible D gene (6 bases). V dropped 6 bases and J dropped 2 bases, with 13 bases sitting between them. The CDR3 runs 14 residues. CDR1 and CDR2 from the germline V gene are SNHLY and FYNNEI. The CDR3 sequence: CASRGQGWNYGYTF. CDR3 nucleotides: TGTGCCAGCAGGGGGCAGGGGTGGAACTATGGCTACACCTTC. The full variable domain, with the rest looked up from reference TRBV2 and TRBJ1-2, is EPEVTQTPSHQVTQMGQEVILRCVPISNHLYFYWYRQILGQKVEFLVSFYNNEISEKSEIFDDQFSVERPDGSNFTLKIRSTKLEDSAMYFCASRGQGWNYGYTFGSGTRLTVV.

The chain couples TRBV6-6 to TRBJ2-5; 14 nucleotides line up with TRBD2. Germline-derived CDR1 and CDR2 are MNHNY and SVGAGI (reference sequence). The trim removed 4 bases at V and 4 bases at J, leaving 5 bases unmatched. This CDR3 is 16 amino acids long. CDR3 in DNA: TGTGCCAGCAGTTTGGGACTAGCGGGAGTTGGAGAGACCCAGTACTTC. Protein product: CASSLGLAGVGETQYF.

This clone was counted once. J is TRBJ2-7 and V is TRBV10-2; 9 bases are shared with TRBD2. The trim removed 7 bases at V and 4 bases at J, leaving 5 bases unmatched. This CDR3 has 13 residues. CDR1 is WSHSY and CDR2 is SAAADI in the germline V gene. In DNA, the CDR3 is TGCGCCAGCAAGGCGGGAGGGTCTTACGAGCAGTACTTC. Translation gives CASKAGGSYEQYF.

This clone has a handful of counts. The rearrangement links TRBV13 to TRBJ2-7; 10 nucleotides line up with TRBD2. The CDR3 totals 15 residues. Germline V gives CDR1 PRHDT, CDR2 FYEKMQ (reference sequence). Unmatched junction bases numbered 11, after V lost 4 bases and J lost 8 bases. Written as DNA, the CDR3 is TGTGCCAGCAGCTCTAATAGCGGGGGGCCTTCCCAGCAGTACTTC. Translation gives CASSSNSGGPSQQYF. The variable domain in full, completed from reference TRBV13 and TRBJ2-7, reads AAGVIQSPRHLIKEKRETATLKCYPIPRHDTVYWYQQGPGQDPQFLISFYEKMQSDKGSIPDRFSAQQFSDYHSELNMSSLELGDSALYFCASSSNSGGPSQQYFGPGTRLTVT.

The J gene is TRBJ2-6, the V gene TRBV4-3; 9 bases line up with TRBD1. Looked up from germline, CDR1 is LGHNA and CDR2 is YSLEER. This CDR3 contains 20 residues. J gave up 6 bases and V 0 bases, and 15 bases lay outside the gene matches. The CDR3 loop reads CASSQDLGDRATFSANVLTF. CDR3 nucleotides: TGCGCCAGCAGCCAAGATCTCGGGGACAGGGCCACATTCTCGGCCAACGTCCTGACTTTC.

This clone was seen once. The chain is built from TRBV11-2 and TRBJ2-1, with TRBD1 as a possible D gene (6 bases). Germline values: CDR1 SGHAT, CDR2 FQNNGV. This CDR3 has 14 residues. The ends were cut back, 6 bases at V and 8 bases at J, with 17 bases in the middle. The CDR3 region has the DNA TGTGCCAGCAGGGAGAGGGGGTTGGAGCATGAGCAGTTCTTC. This encodes CASRERGLEHEQFF.